Described below is a single T cell receptor (beta chain) sequence and its context. Its antigen remains unknown. Carried by the TCR beta cDNA libraries were unique molecular identifiers. Using its own MiXCR run on the PCR reads, TCRdb lists one record per CDR3 protein. Of 450,000 to 700,000 distinct CDR3 sequences listed, around 44% were seen once; the top ten hold about 1.5%. This sample was taken from a study of post-analysis software for immune sequencing data. Overall study findings and caveats: When compared against controls, multiple sclerosis patients showed significantly lower normalized Chao1 diversity.

This receptor was taken from a girl under 18 with multiple sclerosis. The sample taken for sequencing was blood.

This CDR3 reads CASSLSPTNNEQFF. CDR3 nucleotides: TGCGCCAGCAGCTTGTCGCCCACCAACAATGAGCAGTTCTTC. This chain joins TRBV5-1 and TRBJ2-1, with no clear D. CDR1 and CDR2 (germline): SGHRS, YFSETQ. The V and J ends lost 1 base and 5 bases respectively, with 10 bases between them. This CDR3 has 14 amino acids.